A single sample gave rise to the 26 T cell receptor beta chains below, sequenced in a study of T cell changes during pregnancy in multiple sclerosis (dated by TCRdb to the late 2010s). Libraries were built with the immunoSEQ multiplex PCR assay. The clones in this table, taken by TCRdb from immuneACCESS, are in-frame only. Not every clone is retained; where verified, under half of the shortfall comes from an unresolved V gene, and the cause of the rest is unknown. The sample table shows under 120,000 clones, and just over 90% are seen once. Together, the top ten hold about 3% of the sample. Sequenced material: peripheral blood, taken after pregnancy. Receptors originate from a female donor with multiple sclerosis, enrolled in a pregnancy study.

This chain uses TRBV11-2 with TRBJ1-1, with D unresolved. Germline loops: CDR1 SGHAT, CDR2 FQNNGV. The CDR3 sequence is 11 residues long. The V and J ends lost 6 bases and 8 bases respectively, with 10 bases between them. The CDR3 DNA sequence: TGTGCCAGCAGGACGGTGGAGGAAGCTTTCTTT. Translation: CASRTVEEAFF.

The chain employs TRBV5-5 and TRBJ1-1, with D maybe TRBD1 (6 bases). Trimming took off 5 bases at V and 3 bases at J, with 14 bases between the two ends. The CDR3 loop spans 14 amino acids. The germline gives CDR1 SGHKS, CDR2 YYEKEE (reference sequence). The CDR3 reads CASSRTGLDTEAFF. The CDR3 nucleotides are TGTGCCAGCAGTCGAACAGGGTTGGACACTGAAGCTTTCTTT.

The chain uses TRBV6-6 and TRBJ2-5; TRBD2 matches 7 bases. CDR1 MNHNY and CDR2 SVGAGI come from the germline V gene (reference sequence). CDR3 length equals 15 residues. The V and J ends lost 5 bases and 4 bases, in that order; junction bases with no gene match: 10. This CDR3 reads CASSPRAGQGETQYF. The CDR3 DNA follows: TGTGCCAGCAGTCCCCGAGCGGGGCAGGGAGAGACCCAGTACTTC.

The CDR3 reads CATSRQMNTEAFF. CDR3 DNA: TGTGCCACCAGCAGACAAATGAACACTGAAGCTTTCTTT. This chain connects TRBV15 to TRBJ1-1, with D hard to call. The CDR3 is 13 amino acids. CDR1 is LNHNV, CDR2 YYDKDF, per germline (reference sequence). Trimming left V 2 bases short and J 0 bases short, with 4 bases between.

This chain connects TRBV7-3 to TRBJ2-3; 12 bases fit TRBD2. The V gene end was trimmed by 5 bases and the J gene end by 1 base; junction bases not matched to a gene: 7. Germline V lookup: CDR1 SGHTA, CDR2 FQGTGA. The CDR3 spans 17 residues. For the CDR3, the DNA is TGTGCCAGCAGCCCCCCGGGACTAGCGGGCCGCACAGATACGCAGTATTTT. It codes for CASSPPGLAGRTDTQYF.

This chain links TRBV4-2 with TRBJ1-2; 9 bases align to TRBD1. CDR3 length: 15 residues. Trimming removed 6 bases from V and 5 bases from J; junction bases left unmatched: 10. Germline V gene data show CDR1 as LGHNA and CDR2 as YNFKEQ. In DNA form, the CDR3 reads TGTGCCAGCAGTCCTACGGCGGGACAGGGTTATGGCTACACCTTC. The encoded protein is CASSPTAGQGYGYTF.

V is TRBV30 and J is TRBJ2-7; D might be TRBD2 (6 bases). V lost 3 bases, J lost 4 bases, and 16 bases lay in between. CDR3 length equals 14 residues. Germline CDR1 reads GTSNPN; CDR2 reads SVGIG (reference sequence). Here the CDR3 reads CAWSALYGGYEQYF. For the CDR3, the DNA is TGTGCCTGGAGCGCCCTGTACGGGGGATACGAGCAGTACTTC.

The rearrangement uses TRBV15 and TRBJ2-7; D unclear. The CDR3 is made up of 14 amino acids. Germline V gene data show CDR1 as LNHNV and CDR2 as YYDKDF (reference sequence). Trimming took 5 bases from V and 5 from J, leaving 16 bases between them. As DNA, the CDR3 is TGTGCCACCAGCTCCCCTAACCCGGGTAACGAGCAGTACTTC. Its protein is CATSSPNPGNEQYF. The complete variable domain, with remaining parts taken from reference TRBV15 and TRBJ2-7, reads DAMVIQNPRYQVTQFGKPVTLSCSQTLNHNVMYWYQQKSSQAPKLLFHYYDKDFNNEADTPDNFQSRRPNTSFCFLDIRSPGLGDTAMYLCATSSPNPGNEQYFGPGTRLTVT.

This clone was seen more than once but under ten times. The chain uses TRBV6-6 and TRBJ1-5; no definite D call. V was cut by 0 bases and J by 8 bases, with 11 bases left in between. The CDR3 is 14 residues long. CDR1 is MNHNY, CDR2 SVGAGI, per germline (reference sequence). The CDR3 region is CASSYSQSVEPQHF. In nucleotides, the CDR3 is TGTGCCAGCAGTTACTCCCAGTCAGTTGAGCCCCAGCATTTT.

This clone has only a few counts. The chain combines TRBV30 with TRBJ1-1, with 8 nucleotides matching TRBD1. The germline V gene encodes CDR1 GTSNPN and CDR2 SVGIG (reference sequence). The CDR3 loop spans 13 amino acids. The J segment lost 3 bases and the V segment lost 4 bases, leaving 4 bases of the junction unmatched. The CDR3 region has the DNA TGTGCCTGGAAAACAGGGGGTGACACTGAAGCTTTCTTT. It encodes CAWKTGGDTEAFF.

The table lists this clone with a count of one. The rearrangement links TRBV5-6 to TRBJ1-2, with D tentatively TRBD1 (5 bases). CDR3 length equals 14 residues. V lost 1 base and J 4 bases, leaving 11 bases between the germline ends. From germline, CDR1 is SGHDT and CDR2 YYEEEE. CDR3 protein: CASSLPRVSYGYTF. CDR3 DNA sequence: TGTGCCAGCAGCTTGCCCAGGGTGAGCTATGGCTACACCTTC.

The chain combines TRBV19 with TRBJ2-2; a possible D gene is TRBD1 (6 bases). CDR1 and CDR2 from the germline V gene are LNHDA and SQIVND (reference sequence). Trimming took 7 bases from V and 8 from J, leaving 14 bases between them. This CDR3 contains 13 residues. The DNA of the CDR3 is TGTGCCAGTATATCAGGGGTTCGGGGGGAGCTGTTTTTT. Translated: CASISGVRGELFF.

The V gene is TRBV6-1, the J gene TRBJ2-1, with D possibly matching TRBD1 (5 bases). The V end lost 10 bases, the J end lost 5 bases, and 21 bases lay between the germline ends. The CDR3 has 15 amino acids. Germline assignment: CDR1 MNHNS and CDR2 SASEGT. The CDR3 DNA follows: TGTGCCATACACTCAGGAAGGGGTTTGGACAATGAGCAGTTCTTC. It codes for CAIHSGRGLDNEQFF.

This clone has more than one count but fewer than ten. The V gene is TRBV5-1, the J gene TRBJ1-1; 8 nucleotides line up with TRBD1. CDR1 SGHRS and CDR2 YFSETQ come from the germline V gene. The CDR3 has 15 residues. Trimming removed 3 bases from V and 5 bases from J; junction bases left unmatched: 9. The CDR3 DNA reads as TGCGCCAGCAGCTCGGGACAGGCGGTGATAACTGAAGCTTTCTTT. It is translated as CASSSGQAVITEAFF.

The chain uses TRBV7-9 and TRBJ1-6, with 7 nucleotides matching TRBD1. The CDR3 totals 16 residues. The V gene's germline CDR1 is SEHNR and CDR2 FQNEAQ (reference sequence). V dropped 3 bases and J dropped 3; count of bases not matched to a gene: 5. DNA for the CDR3: TGTGCCAGCAGCTTCGACAGGGTGGTCTATAATTCACCCCTCCACTTT. Amino acids: CASSFDRVVYNSPLHF.

The genes are TRBV29-1 and TRBJ1-4; D gene ambiguous. Germline-derived CDR1 and CDR2 are SQVTM and ANQGSEA. This CDR3 comprises 13 residues. Trimming pared 4 bases from V and 4 bases from J, leaving 10 bases between. The CDR3 sequence is CSVAGSYNEKLFF. For the CDR3, the DNA is TGCAGCGTTGCGGGGAGCTATAATGAAAAACTGTTTTTT.

This sequence joins TRBV5-1 and TRBJ2-7, with TRBD1 identical over 10 bases. CDR1 and CDR2 (germline): SGHRS, YFSETQ. J was trimmed by 7 bases and V by 7 bases; bases with no gene match: 8. The length of the CDR3 is 13 residues. The CDR3 sequence: CASRTGGDGEQYF. CDR3 sequence (DNA): TGCGCCAGCCGGACAGGGGGAGATGGGGAGCAGTACTTC.

This chain uses TRBV11-3 with TRBJ1-3; TRBD1 aligns across 8 bases. Losses at the gene ends were 5 bases for V and 3 bases for J; bases not matched to a gene: 6. CDR1 and CDR2 (germline): SGHNT, YENEEA. The CDR3 has 15 amino acids. The CDR3 spells CASSLGQGDGNTIYF. The CDR3 DNA is TGTGCCAGCAGCCTAGGACAGGGCGATGGAAACACCATATATTTT.

The chain couples TRBV6-1 to TRBJ2-7; TRBD2 agrees at 10 bases. Per the germline V gene, CDR1 is MNHNS and CDR2 is SASEGT. Trimming took 3 bases from V and 3 from J; bases not matched to a gene: 2. The CDR3 is 14 amino acids. CDR3 in amino acids: CASSDSGGSYEQYF. The CDR3 DNA follows: TGTGCCAGCAGTGATAGCGGGGGGAGCTACGAGCAGTACTTC.

The chain links TRBV6-5 to TRBJ1-1, with a tentative D call TRBD1 (6 bases). In germline, CDR1 is MNHEY, CDR2 SVGAGI. The V end was cut by 0 bases, the J end by 1 base, with 12 bases between. The CDR3 sequence is 16 residues long. CDR3 DNA sequence: TGTGCCAGCAGTTACTCGAGGGACACGTCGAACACTGAAGCTTTCTTT. It specifies CASSYSRDTSNTEAFF.

The J gene is TRBJ2-5, the V gene TRBV5-6, with 8 bases that match TRBD2. V shed 2 bases and J 3 bases; nucleotides not matched to a gene: 15. The CDR3 is 18 residues long. Germline lookup yields CDR1 SGHDT and CDR2 YYEEEE. The CDR3 loop reads CASSFYFGSSGEKETQYF. The CDR3 coding sequence is TGTGCCAGCAGCTTCTACTTCGGTAGTAGCGGGGAGAAAGAGACCCAGTACTTC. The complete variable domain, with remaining parts taken from reference TRBV5-6 and TRBJ2-5, reads DAGVTQSPTHLIKTRGQQVTLRCSPKSGHDTVSWYQQALGQGPQFIFQYYEEEERQRGNFPDRFSGHQFPNYSSELNVNALLLGDSALYLCASSFYFGSSGEKETQYFGPGTRLLVL.

The chain carries TRBV7-2 and TRBJ1-1, with TRBD1 identical over 11 bases. The CDR3 runs to 15 residues. CDR1 and CDR2 (germline): SGHTA, FQGNSA. The V and J ends lost 1 base and 4 bases, in that order; junction bases with no gene match: 2. CDR3: CASSLEGQGATEAFF. CDR3 DNA: TGTGCCAGCAGCTTAGAAGGACAGGGGGCCACTGAAGCTTTCTTT.

The V and J genes are TRBV5-6 and TRBJ1-5; TRBD1 is a possible D gene (5 bases). The CDR3 totals 15 residues. Trimming took off 2 bases at V and 6 bases at J, with 15 bases between the two ends. Germline CDR1 SGHDT, CDR2 YYEEEE. The CDR3 DNA reads TGTGCCAGCAGCTTTAGGAAAGCGGGGGTTCAGCCCCAGCATTTT. This codes for CASSFRKAGVQPQHF.

The V call is TRBV14, the J call TRBJ1-2, with 9 nucleotides matching TRBD1. The germline CDR1 and CDR2 sequences are SGHDN and FVKESK. The CDR3 runs 15 residues. V gave up 3 bases and J gave up 4 bases; unmatched junction bases: 6. The CDR3 DNA reads as TGTGCCAGCAGCCAGGGACAGGGCAGGCGCTATGGCTACACCTTC. This encodes CASSQGQGRRYGYTF. Drawing the rest from reference TRBV14 and TRBJ1-2, the complete variable domain is EAGVTQFPSHSVIEKGQTVTLRCDPISGHDNLYWYRRVMGKEIKFLLHFVKESKQDESGMPNNRFLAERTGGTYSTLKVQPAELEDSGVYFCASSQGQGRRYGYTFGSGTRLTVV.

The J gene is TRBJ2-1, the V gene TRBV12-2; the table assigns TRBD2, which was not confirmed against the DNA. TRBV12-2 is annotated as a pseudogene. The length of the CDR3 is 14 residues. The CDR3 sequence: CASRLVSSYNEQFF. In nucleotides, the CDR3 is TGTGCAAGTCGCTTAGTATCTAGCTACAATGAGCAGTTCTTC.

V is TRBV29-1 and J is TRBJ1-1, with 7 bases identical to TRBD1. The junction had 7 bases not matched to a gene; V was cut back by 8 bases and J by 1 base. CDR1 and CDR2 from the germline V gene are SQVTM and ANQGSEA. The CDR3 contains 13 residues. CDR3 nucleotide sequence: TGCAGCTTCCGGACAGGCGCGAACACTGAAGCTTTCTTT. As protein: CSFRTGANTEAFF.